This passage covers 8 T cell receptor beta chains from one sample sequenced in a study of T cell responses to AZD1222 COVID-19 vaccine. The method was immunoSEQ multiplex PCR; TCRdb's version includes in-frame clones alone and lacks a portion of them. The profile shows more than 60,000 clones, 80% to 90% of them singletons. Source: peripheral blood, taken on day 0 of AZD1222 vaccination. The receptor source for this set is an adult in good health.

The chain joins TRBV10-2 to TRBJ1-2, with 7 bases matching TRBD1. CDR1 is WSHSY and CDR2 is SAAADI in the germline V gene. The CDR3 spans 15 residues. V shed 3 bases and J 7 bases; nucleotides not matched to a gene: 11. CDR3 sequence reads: CASSEQGGAFGGYTF. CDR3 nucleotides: TGCGCCAGCAGTGAACAAGGGGGCGCCTTCGGTGGCTACACCTTC.

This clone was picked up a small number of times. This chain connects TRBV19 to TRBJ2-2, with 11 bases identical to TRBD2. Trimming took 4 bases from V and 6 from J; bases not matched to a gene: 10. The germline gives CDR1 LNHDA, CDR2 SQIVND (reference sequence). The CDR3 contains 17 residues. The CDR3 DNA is TGTGCCAGTAGTACCTCTACTAGCGGGAGAAAGTCCGGGGAGCTGTTTTTT. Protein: CASSTSTSGRKSGELFF.

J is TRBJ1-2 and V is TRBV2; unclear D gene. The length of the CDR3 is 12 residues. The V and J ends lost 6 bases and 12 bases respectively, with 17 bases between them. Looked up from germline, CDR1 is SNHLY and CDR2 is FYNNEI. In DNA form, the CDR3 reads TGTGCCAGCAGGTGGTTAGGGAGCGCCGACACCTTC. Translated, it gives CASRWLGSADTF.

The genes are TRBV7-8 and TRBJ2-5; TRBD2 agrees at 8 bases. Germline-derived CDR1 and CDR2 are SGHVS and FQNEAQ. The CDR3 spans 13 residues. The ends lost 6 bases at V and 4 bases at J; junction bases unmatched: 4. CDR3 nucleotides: TGTGCCAGCAGAGCGGGAGCCGGAGAGACCCAGTACTTC. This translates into CASRAGAGETQYF.

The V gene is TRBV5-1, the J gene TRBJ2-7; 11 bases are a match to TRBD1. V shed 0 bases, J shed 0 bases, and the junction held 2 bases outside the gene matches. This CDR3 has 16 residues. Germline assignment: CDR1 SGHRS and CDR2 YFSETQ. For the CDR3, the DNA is TGCGCCAGCAGCTTGGGTGGGACAGGGGGCTCCTACGAGCAGTACGTC. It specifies CASSLGGTGGSYEQYV.

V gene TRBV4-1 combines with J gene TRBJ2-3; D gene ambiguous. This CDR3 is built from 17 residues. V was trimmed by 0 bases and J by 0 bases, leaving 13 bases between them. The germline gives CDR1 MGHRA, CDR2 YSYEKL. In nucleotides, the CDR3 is TGCGCCAGCAGCCAAGATTTTCTGGCGCTGAGCACAGATACGCAGTATTTT. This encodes CASSQDFLALSTDTQYF.

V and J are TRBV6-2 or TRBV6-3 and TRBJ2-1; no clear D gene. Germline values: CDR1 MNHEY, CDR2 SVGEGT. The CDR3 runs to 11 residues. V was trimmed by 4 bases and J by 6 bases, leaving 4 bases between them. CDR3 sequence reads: CASSFINEQFF. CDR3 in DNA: TGTGCCAGCAGTTTCATCAATGAGCAGTTCTTC.

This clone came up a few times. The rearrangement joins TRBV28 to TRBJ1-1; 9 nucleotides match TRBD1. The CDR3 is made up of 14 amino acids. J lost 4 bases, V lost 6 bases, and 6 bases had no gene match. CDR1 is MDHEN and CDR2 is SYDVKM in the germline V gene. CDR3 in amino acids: CASRGTGSATEAFF. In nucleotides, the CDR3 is TGTGCCAGCAGGGGGACAGGGAGTGCCACTGAAGCTTTCTTT.